The 28 T cell receptor beta chains below were found in one sample sequenced in a study of blood T cells in healthy people across ages. Sample-barcoded 5' priming and a J-beta primer mix drove a second PCR of about 7 to 11 cycles. TCRdb redid the calling of the 5' RACE reads with MiXCR, one entry per CDR3 protein. This table has 730,000 or so distinct CDR3 sequences, 40% to 50% appearing once. The sample was blood. These receptor sequences come from an elderly man in good health.

The chain employs TRBV9 and TRBJ2-3; 8 nucleotides agree with TRBD2. Germline lookup yields CDR1 SGDLS and CDR2 YYNGEE. The V segment lost 0 bases and the J segment 6 bases; nucleotides outside the gene matches: 3. CDR3 length: 14 residues. Here the CDR3 reads CASSVDGRVDTQYF. CDR3 nucleotide sequence: TGTGCCAGCAGCGTAGACGGGAGGGTGGATACGCAGTATTTT.

The gene calls are TRBV10-3 and TRBJ1-1, with unresolved D. Per the germline V gene, CDR1 is ENHRY and CDR2 is SYGVKD. The V and J ends lost 3 bases and 8 bases respectively, with 16 bases between them. The CDR3 extends over 14 amino acids. CDR3 loop: CAISDSSQGKEAFF. DNA for the CDR3: TGTGCCATCAGTGACTCATCTCAAGGGAAGGAAGCTTTCTTT.

The J gene is TRBJ1-5, the V gene TRBV21-1; whether TRBD1, the table's D call, matches the DNA was not checked. TRBV21-1 has pseudogene status. The CDR3 consists of 17 residues. The CDR3 reads CATSRQGEYFSNQPQHF. CDR3 sequence (DNA): TGTGCCACCAGCAGACAGGGGGAGTACTTTAGCAATCAGCCCCAGCATTTT.

The chain is built from TRBV7-2 and TRBJ2-1; 10 bases line up with TRBD1. The CDR3 runs 15 residues. Germline loops: CDR1 SGHTA, CDR2 FQGNSA. Trimming removed 3 bases from V and 5 bases from J; junction bases left unmatched: 4. The CDR3 DNA sequence: TGTGCCAGCAGCTTTTCGGGACAGGGGAACAATGAGCAGTTCTTC. It encodes CASSFSGQGNNEQFF.

V usage is TRBV11-2 and J usage is TRBJ2-2; no reliable D call. CDR1 and CDR2 (germline): SGHAT, FQNNGV. Trimming removed 2 bases at V and 3 bases at J, with 13 bases between. This CDR3 region has 16 residues. The CDR3 coding sequence is TGTGCCAGCAGCTTATTGGGTGGGAAATACACCGGGGAGCTGTTTTTT. It specifies CASSLLGGKYTGELFF.

The CDR3 region has the DNA TGTGCCATCAGTGAGTCCCGGGACAGAGCCTACGAGCAGTACTTC. Amino acids: CAISESRDRAYEQYF. The V call is TRBV10-3, the J call TRBJ2-7; 7 bases map to TRBD1. Germline lookup yields CDR1 ENHRY and CDR2 SYGVKD. V dropped 0 bases and J dropped 2; count of bases not matched to a gene: 4. The CDR3 spans 15 residues.

V and J are TRBV7-9 and TRBJ1-1; D ambiguous. Trimming shortened V by 5 bases and J by 0 bases, and 16 bases separated the two germline ends. Germline CDR1 SEHNR, CDR2 FQNEAQ (reference sequence). The CDR3 sequence is 16 residues long. The CDR3 coding sequence is TGTGCCAGCAGCCACGGAGGGAGTCGGGTGAACACTGAAGCTTTCTTT. It is translated as CASSHGGSRVNTEAFF. Full variable domain (outside the CDR3, taken from reference TRBV7-9 and TRBJ1-1): DTGVSQNPRHKITKRGQNVTFRCDPISEHNRLYWYRQTLGQGPEFLTYFQNEAQLEKSRLLSDRFSAERPKGSFSTLEIQRTEQGDSAMYLCASSHGGSRVNTEAFFGQGTRLTVV.

The V call is TRBV12-3 or TRBV12-4, the J call TRBJ2-6; TRBD2 is a possible D gene (5 bases). Trimming took 5 bases from V and 3 from J, leaving 23 bases between them. The CDR3 extends over 19 amino acids. The CDR3 region has the DNA TGTGCCAGCAGTCGAGCGGATGTATGGCTAGCTGTTGGGGCCAACGTCCTGACTTTC. Amino acid sequence: CASSRADVWLAVGANVLTF.

This clonotype has only a few counts. The chain carries TRBV6-2 or TRBV6-3 and TRBJ2-1; D is perhaps TRBD2 (6 bases). The length of the CDR3 is 19 residues. Trimming pared 7 bases from V and 5 bases from J, leaving 30 bases between. Germline V lookup: CDR1 MNHEY, CDR2 SVGEGT. CDR3 amino acids: CASTPWGSSARAGNNEQFF. The CDR3 region has the DNA TGTGCCAGCACTCCCTGGGGTTCTAGCGCCCGAGCCGGCAACAATGAGCAGTTCTTC.

This clonotype was seen only a few times. The chain employs TRBV6-6 and TRBJ2-1; 9 bases map to TRBD2. V dropped 7 bases and J dropped 11; count of bases not matched to a gene: 3. Germline-derived CDR1 and CDR2 are MNHNY and SVGAGI (reference sequence). This CDR3 is built from 11 residues. CDR3 in amino acids: CASMTSGQQFF. For the CDR3, the DNA is TGTGCCAGCATGACTAGCGGCCAGCAGTTCTTC.

The sample holds a few counts of this clonotype. The V and J genes are TRBV7-6 and TRBJ2-2; D might be TRBD2 (6 bases). This CDR3 has 13 amino acids. The V gene lost 7 bases and the J gene lost 7 bases, with 13 bases spanning the gap. The V gene's germline CDR1 is SGHVS and CDR2 FNYEAQ. Here the CDR3 DNA reads TGTGCCAGCAACCTTAGGGAGGACGGGGAGCTGTTTTTT. Translation gives CASNLREDGELFF.

The gene calls are TRBV7-2 and TRBJ2-2; 9 bases agree with TRBD1. V lost 3 bases to trimming and J lost 0 bases; unmatched junction nucleotides: 2. Germline CDR1 and CDR2: SGHTA and FQGNSA. The CDR3 contains 16 residues. DNA of the CDR3: TGTGCCAGCAGCTTCGGGACAGGGCCGAACACCGGGGAGCTGTTTTTT. Encoded protein: CASSFGTGPNTGELFF. Looking up the rest from reference TRBV7-2 and TRBJ2-2 gives the full variable domain: GAGVSQSPSNKVTEKGKDVELRCDPISGHTALYWYRQSLGQGLEFLIYFQGNSAPDKSGLPSDRFSAERTGGSVSTLTIQRTQQEDSAVYLCASSFGTGPNTGELFFGEGSRLTVL.

The rearrangement uses TRBV7-8 and TRBJ2-5; D is possibly TRBD1 (5 bases). This CDR3 region has 16 residues. V was pared by 5 bases and J by 3 bases, with 19 bases between. The germline V gene encodes CDR1 SGHVS and CDR2 FQNEAQ. The CDR3 region has the DNA TGTGCCAGCAGCCAAGTCGCCAGGGCGTCAAAAGAGACCCAGTACTTC. Encoded protein: CASSQVARASKETQYF.

There are a few counts of this clonotype. The chain links TRBV5-1 to TRBJ2-7; D unclear. The CDR3 loop spans 14 amino acids. Trimming left V 4 bases short and J 5 bases short, with 16 bases between. Germline CDR1 is SGHRS and CDR2 is YFSETQ. The CDR3 reads CASSVLIESDEQYF. CDR3 DNA sequence: TGCGCCAGCAGCGTACTGATAGAAAGCGACGAGCAGTACTTC. Combining the CDR3 with reference TRBV5-1 and TRBJ2-7 gives the whole variable domain KAGVTQTPRYLIKTRGQQVTLSCSPISGHRSVSWYQQTPGQGLQFLFEYFSETQRNKGNFPGRFSGRQFSNSRSEMNVSTLELGDSALYLCASSVLIESDEQYFGPGTRLTVT.

This clonotype has more than one count but fewer than ten. This CDR3 reads CASSTDGGAIGGYTF. CDR3 coding DNA: TGTGCCAGCAGCACTGACGGGGGCGCAATTGGTGGCTACACCTTC. The chain employs TRBV6-2 or TRBV6-3 and TRBJ1-2; D might be TRBD1 (6 bases). The V and J ends lost 6 bases and 7 bases respectively, with 21 bases between them. The CDR3 contains 15 residues. Germline CDR1 MNHEY, CDR2 SVGEGT.

There are many counts of this clonotype. The genes are TRBV29-1 and TRBJ2-5, with D perhaps matching TRBD2 (6 bases). Germline CDR1 and CDR2: SQVTM and ANQGSEA. Trimming took off 3 bases at V and 5 bases at J, with 16 bases between the two ends. This CDR3 spans 14 amino acids. The CDR3 nucleotides read TGCAGCGTTGACTCGGGACTCCCTGGGGAGACCCAGTACTTC. Translation: CSVDSGLPGETQYF.

This clonotype was picked up many times. The chain carries TRBV4-3 and TRBJ2-7; 11 positions match TRBD1. The germline V gene encodes CDR1 LGHNA and CDR2 YSLEER. After removal of 4 bases from V and 3 bases from J, the junction contained 5 bases not matched to a gene. The CDR3 is 15 residues long. The CDR3 DNA is TGCGCCAGCAGCCCTAGGACAGGGGGCGTCTACGAGCAGTACTTC. Protein sequence: CASSPRTGGVYEQYF.

This clonotype occurred a few times. V and J are TRBV3-1 and TRBJ2-1; TRBD2 matches at 12 bases. V trimming: 1 base; J trimming: 5 bases; junction bases outside the gene matches: 0. Germline values: CDR1 LGHDT, CDR2 YNNKEL (reference sequence). The CDR3 runs to 15 residues. The CDR3 nucleotides are TGTGCCAGCAGCCAAGGGACTAGCGGGGACAATGAGCAGTTCTTC. This translates into CASSQGTSGDNEQFF.

The chain uses TRBV4-1 and TRBJ1-1, with D hard to call. Germline CDR1 MGHRA, CDR2 YSYEKL. Trimming stripped 0 bases from V and 0 bases from J, with 5 bases between. This CDR3 has 14 residues. The CDR3 sequence is CASSQDAVNTEAFF. The DNA for the CDR3 is TGCGCCAGCAGCCAAGATGCTGTGAACACTGAAGCTTTCTTT.

The chain joins TRBV11-3 to TRBJ2-7; TRBD2 is a possible D gene (5 bases). In germline, CDR1 is SGHNT, CDR2 YENEEA. V lost 5 bases, J lost 3 bases, and 11 bases lay in between. The CDR3 extends over 13 amino acids. CDR3 nucleotides: TGTGCCAGCAGCCTTACTAGTAACTACGAGCAGTACTTC. It translates to CASSLTSNYEQYF.

This clonotype was observed a few times. The chain combines TRBV6-6 with TRBJ1-1; D unclear. Trimming left V 2 bases short and J 1 base short, with 8 bases between. The CDR3 contains 14 residues. Germline loops: CDR1 MNHNY, CDR2 SVGAGI (reference sequence). CDR3 sequence: CASSYPPGNTEAFF. The CDR3 nucleotides read TGTGCCAGCAGTTACCCACCGGGGAACACTGAAGCTTTCTTT.

The chain is built from TRBV5-1 and TRBJ2-4; TRBD2 aligns across 9 bases. Germline trimming cut 3 bases from V and 13 bases from J; bases unmatched to any gene: 14. There are 15 residues in the CDR3. The germline V gene encodes CDR1 SGHRS and CDR2 YFSETQ. CDR3 sequence reads: CASSSVVAGGREQYF. DNA for the CDR3: TGCGCCAGCAGCTCGGTCGTTGCGGGAGGGAGAGAGCAGTACTTC.

V usage is TRBV7-9 and J usage is TRBJ2-3; D possibly matches TRBD1 or TRBD2 (6 bases each). The germline V and J ends were trimmed by 7 bases and 2 bases, with 16 bases remaining between them. The CDR3 length is 15 residues. Looked up from germline, CDR1 is SEHNR and CDR2 is FQNEAQ (reference sequence). The CDR3 spells CASTTRGGTTDTQYF. The CDR3 bases are TGTGCCAGCACAACACGAGGGGGGACCACAGATACGCAGTATTTT.

The CDR3 bases are TGTGCCAGCAGCCCTTACTCGCGGAATTCACCCCTCCACTTT. Encoded protein: CASSPYSRNSPLHF. The V call is TRBV7-2, the J call TRBJ1-6; D remains unclear. With 5 bases removed from V and 7 bases from J, the gap between germline ends came to 12 bases. This CDR3 spans 14 amino acids. The germline CDR1 and CDR2 sequences are SGHTA and FQGNSA.

This clonotype was counted between two and nine times. The genes are TRBV12-3 or TRBV12-4 and TRBJ2-3; D uncertain. This CDR3 comprises 14 residues. V was shortened by 6 bases and J by 4 bases, with 14 bases between the two germline ends. The CDR3 protein is CASSPSTTPDTQYF. The CDR3 nucleotides are TGTGCCAGCAGCCCCTCCACTACTCCAGATACGCAGTATTTT.

The chain joins TRBV12-3 or TRBV12-4 to TRBJ2-1; TRBD2 aligns across 9 bases. The CDR3 sequence is 15 residues long. Trimming took 4 bases from V and 3 from J; bases not matched to a gene: 4. CDR3 nucleotide sequence: TGTGCCAGCAGTTGGGCGGGGGGGAACTACAATGAGCAGTTCTTC. Protein product: CASSWAGGNYNEQFF.

The J gene is TRBJ1-4, the V gene TRBV29-1; TRBD1 matches at 7 bases. The CDR3 spans 13 residues. V was clipped by 6 bases and J by 6 bases; unmatched bases: 7. Germline lookup yields CDR1 SQVTM and CDR2 ANQGSEA. The CDR3 coding sequence is TGCAGCGTCACCGGGACAGATTATGAAAAACTGTTTTTT. It codes for CSVTGTDYEKLFF.

This chain connects TRBV2 to TRBJ2-7; the D is unclear. In germline, CDR1 is SNHLY, CDR2 FYNNEI. Deletions cut 4 bases from V and 6 bases from J, with 16 bases between. The CDR3 is 14 residues long. CDR3 residues: CASSVRSQPGEQYF. The CDR3 DNA reads TGTGCCAGCAGTGTCCGGTCCCAGCCAGGCGAGCAGTACTTC. The complete variable domain, with remaining parts taken from reference TRBV2 and TRBJ2-7, reads EPEVTQTPSHQVTQMGQEVILRCVPISNHLYFYWYRQILGQKVEFLVSFYNNEISEKSEIFDDQFSVERPDGSNFTLKIRSTKLEDSAMYFCASSVRSQPGEQYFGPGTRLTVT.